This TCR beta chain was retrieved from a study of sequential checkpoint blockade in melanoma (dated by TCRdb to between 2019 and 2020). General notes on the study: Patients were randomized 1:1 to first-line nivolumab followed by ipilimumab (arm A) or ipilimumab followed by nivolumab (arm B). Maintenance nivolumab was given following each of the two trial sequences. Broader findings and caveats from the paper: The response-prediction model combining TCR metrics and mutation burden needs validation in larger, independent patient cohorts.

The treatment or condition label, as the study defines it: randomized to nivolumab then ipilimumab (arm A) or the reverse (arm B). None of the trial patients had been given prior DNA-damaging chemotherapy. A FACS Aria II flow cytometer was used to sort live CD3+CD8+ cells that were negative for CD19 and CD56 from thawed PBMCs. Samples were obtained from patients with melanoma enrolled in CheckMate 064, a randomized, open-label phase II trial of sequential checkpoint blockade. Peripheral blood mononuclear cells were obtained through leukapheresis, purified using Ficoll-Paque, and frozen in human serum containing around 9.6% DMSO. Immediately after sorting, the purity of sorted blood CD3+CD8+ cells was verified to be >98%, after which DNA was extracted. As to this clone: Its recognized antigen is unknown. Base qualities were left out, and no much larger clone turns up one base away.

The CDR3, cysteine through phenylalanine, is 15 amino acids long. This entry keeps only the CDR3 DNA: 45 bases, framed from base 1. Trimming leaves V shorter by 4 bases and J shorter by 4 bases, with the junction holding 4 bases beyond the gene matches. Via the germline V gene, CDR1 is SGDLS and CDR2 YYNGEE. TCRbeta CDR3 regions were immunosequenced from genomic DNA with the immunoSEQ Assay. Before high-throughput sequencing, genomic DNA was amplified using bias-controlled multiplex PCR. Turning to the authors' computational methods: To quantify the absolute abundance of each unique TCRbeta CDR3 region, the sequences were collapsed and filtered. Clonality, defined as 1 minus Pielou's evenness, was calculated using productive rearrangements only. Clones with significantly greater frequencies in on-treatment versus baseline samples were identified using a previously published method. TCRdb holds this immuneACCESS table with in-frame rearrangements only. Some clones are missing; in checked studies, unresolved V genes explain under half, and the rest has no known cause. The DNA was the basis for D and trimming; V, J and clone size are from that table. This sample holds some 20,000 clones; around 83% were observed only once. About 38% of the sample belongs to the ten largest clones.

Sequencing used CD8+ T cells sorted from blood (inferred from file names), obtained from a patient given nivolumab and ipilimumab in sequence. Here the chain combines TRBV9 and TRBJ2-1, with 11 middle bases fitting TRBD2. The origin of this receptor is a human donor with melanoma. The CDR3 reads CASSPGTSGYNEQFF. In nucleotides, the sequence is TGTGCCAGCAGCCCCGGGACTAGCGGATACAATGAGCAGTTCTTC.